The 25 T cell receptor beta chains given below trace back to one sample, sequenced in a study of graft-versus-host responses after intestinal transplantation. Their antigens are not known. Libraries were prepared by immunoSEQ multiplex PCR; TCRdb keeps only in-frame clonotypes and omits some of them. The sample holds under 150,000 clones, 95% seen once. The source material was unstimulated CD8+ T cells sorted from spleen or lymph node cells, sampled before intestinal transplant. All receptors derive from a human donor who received an intestinal transplant.

The rearrangement uses TRBV30 and TRBJ1-2; D gene uncertain. The CDR3 runs 14 residues. CDR1 is GTSNPN and CDR2 is SVGIG in the germline V gene (reference sequence). Trimming left V 2 bases short and J 4 bases short, with 14 bases between. Here the CDR3 DNA reads TGTGCCTGGAGTCAACCCGGGCATGTCTATGGCTACACCTTC. Its translation: CAWSQPGHVYGYTF.

The chain employs TRBV4-2 and TRBJ2-1; weak D call: TRBD2 (7 bases). The V end was cut by 0 bases, the J end by 5 bases, with 14 bases between. Germline CDR1 and CDR2: LGHNA and YNFKEQ. There are 16 residues in the CDR3. The CDR3 here is CASSQEGGEWHNEQFF. The CDR3 bases are TGTGCCAGCAGCCAAGAAGGGGGGGAGTGGCACAATGAGCAGTTCTTC.

V usage is TRBV11-2 and J usage is TRBJ2-7, with TRBD1 matching over 10 bases. There are 17 residues in the CDR3. CDR1 is SGHAT, CDR2 FQNNGV, per germline. Trimming removed 5 bases from V and 3 bases from J; junction bases left unmatched: 13. CDR3 bases: TGTGCCAGCAGCCCAAGGCACCCCCGGGACAGGGGCTACGAGCAGTACTTC. Encoded protein: CASSPRHPRDRGYEQYF.

This chain uses TRBV7-9 with TRBJ2-3, with D possibly matching TRBD2 (6 bases). The CDR3 runs to 16 residues. The germline V gene has CDR1 SEHNR and CDR2 FQNEAQ (reference sequence). V gave up 4 bases and J gave up 2 bases, with 16 bases separating them. CDR3 DNA: TGTGCCAGCAGCTCTCCTAGCGTTGGTGACACAGATACGCAGTATTTT. This codes for CASSSPSVGDTDTQYF.

V is TRBV5-8 and J is TRBJ2-7, with D hard to call. V gave up 1 base and J gave up 5 bases, with 1 base separating them. Per germline, CDR1 SGHTS and CDR2 YDEGEE. The CDR3 is made up of 10 amino acids. CDR3 sequence reads: CASSLNEQYF. Here the CDR3 DNA reads TGTGCCAGCAGCTTGAACGAGCAGTACTTC. Full variable domain (missing parts from reference TRBV5-8 and TRBJ2-7): EAGVTQSPTHLIKTRGQQATLRCSPISGHTSVYWYQQALGLGLQFLLWYDEGEERNRGNFPPRFSGRQFPNYSSELNVNALELEDSALYLCASSLNEQYFGPGTRLTVT.

The CDR3 here is CASKAPRDGYTF. CDR3 nucleotides: TGTGCCAGCAAGGCTCCCAGGGATGGCTACACCTTC. V usage is TRBV28 and J usage is TRBJ1-2, with a weak D call TRBD1 (5 bases). Germline loops: CDR1 MDHEN, CDR2 SYDVKM. V was trimmed by 7 bases and J by 6 bases, leaving 12 bases between them. The CDR3 sequence is 12 residues long.

The chain joins TRBV7-3 to TRBJ1-1, with TRBD1 matching 10 bases. V shed 3 bases and J 4 bases; nucleotides not matched to a gene: 2. CDR1 SGHTA and CDR2 FQGTGA come from the germline V gene. The CDR3 runs to 14 residues. The CDR3 DNA is TGTGCCAGCAGCTTGGACAGGGGGGTCACTGAAGCTTTCTTT. As protein: CASSLDRGVTEAFF. Full variable domain (outside the CDR3, taken from reference TRBV7-3 and TRBJ1-1): GAGVSQTPSNKVTEKGKYVELRCDPISGHTALYWYRQSLGQGPEFLIYFQGTGAADDSGLPNDRFFAVRPEGSVSTLKIQRTERGDSAVYLCASSLDRGVTEAFFGQGTRLTVV.

V gene TRBV19 combines with J gene TRBJ1-4, with unresolved D. Germline V gene lookup returns CDR1 LNHDA and CDR2 SQIVND (reference sequence). The CDR3 extends over 14 amino acids. The V end was cut by 9 bases, the J end by 6 bases, with 17 bases between. In DNA, the CDR3 is TGTGCCAGCACGATGATGGTGGGCGATGAAAAACTGTTTTTT. Translation gives CASTMMVGDEKLFF.

V gene TRBV9 combines with J gene TRBJ1-2, with D perhaps matching TRBD1 (6 bases). Germline assignment: CDR1 SGDLS and CDR2 YYNGEE. This CDR3 comprises 14 residues. V lost 3 bases to trimming and J lost 2 bases, with 11 bases between them. The CDR3 loop reads CASSEGGQNYGYTF. The CDR3 DNA sequence: TGTGCCAGCAGCGAGGGGGGCCAAAACTATGGCTACACCTTC.

This chain uses TRBV5-4 with TRBJ2-7, with D possibly matching TRBD2 (7 bases). From germline, CDR1 is SGHNT and CDR2 YYREEE (reference sequence). The CDR3 extends over 14 amino acids. V lost 1 base, J lost 6 bases, and 14 bases lay in between. CDR3 sequence: CASSLWNREGEQYF. The DNA for the CDR3 is TGTGCCAGCAGCTTGTGGAACAGGGAGGGCGAGCAGTACTTC.

This chain connects TRBV15 to TRBJ2-1; 7 nucleotides line up with TRBD2. Germline V lookup: CDR1 LNHNV, CDR2 YYDKDF (reference sequence). The V and J ends lost 9 bases and 2 bases, in that order; junction bases with no gene match: 10. CDR3 length: 15 amino acids. The CDR3 reads CATRAAGVPYNEQFF. DNA for the CDR3: TGTGCCACACGCGCGGCGGGAGTTCCCTACAATGAGCAGTTCTTC. Looking up the rest from reference TRBV15 and TRBJ2-1 gives the full variable domain: DAMVIQNPRYQVTQFGKPVTLSCSQTLNHNVMYWYQQKSSQAPKLLFHYYDKDFNNEADTPDNFQSRRPNTSFCFLDIRSPGLGDTAMYLCATRAAGVPYNEQFFGPGTRLTVL.

This chain connects TRBV6-5 to TRBJ2-7; 7 bases are shared with TRBD1. Germline V lookup: CDR1 MNHEY, CDR2 SVGAGI. V gave up 8 bases and J gave up 1 base; unmatched junction bases: 2. The CDR3 is 12 residues long. The CDR3 sequence: CASGTDSYEQYF. The CDR3 DNA reads TGTGCCAGCGGGACAGATTCCTACGAGCAGTACTTC.

The CDR3 coding sequence is TGTGCCAGCAGCTTGCTAGCGGGAGTAGACAATGAGCAGTTCTTC. This encodes CASSLLAGVDNEQFF. The chain uses TRBV11-3 and TRBJ2-1; TRBD2 agrees at 10 bases. This CDR3 is 15 amino acids long. V trimming: 3 bases; J trimming: 5 bases; junction bases outside the gene matches: 4. Per germline, CDR1 SGHNT and CDR2 YENEEA.

The chain recombines TRBV28 with TRBJ2-7, with 9 bases identical to TRBD1. Germline lookup yields CDR1 MDHEN and CDR2 SYDVKM. After removal of 2 bases from V and 5 bases from J, the junction contained 7 bases not matched to a gene. This CDR3 spans 15 amino acids. The CDR3 reads CASSLTPGTGNEQYF. The DNA for the CDR3 is TGTGCCAGCAGTTTAACCCCTGGGACAGGGAACGAGCAGTACTTC.

V usage is TRBV7-3 and J usage is TRBJ2-3, with TRBD2 matching over 9 bases. From germline, CDR1 is SGHTA and CDR2 FQGTGA. The CDR3 is made up of 17 amino acids. The trim removed 3 bases at V and 4 bases at J, leaving 11 bases unmatched. CDR3 residues: CASSFTAGTSPSDTQYF. CDR3 bases: TGTGCCAGCAGCTTCACAGCCGGGACTAGCCCATCAGATACGCAGTATTTT.

V gene TRBV2 combines with J gene TRBJ1-4; D call uncertain. CDR3 length equals 12 residues. V gave up 6 bases and J gave up 5 bases, with 7 bases separating them. CDR1 is SNHLY, CDR2 FYNNEI, per germline. CDR3: CASRGGNEKLFF. DNA of the CDR3: TGTGCCAGCAGAGGCGGGAATGAAAAACTGTTTTTT.

This chain uses TRBV6-5 with TRBJ2-5, with 10 bases fitting TRBD2. The ends lost 2 bases at V and 4 bases at J; junction bases unmatched: 7. This CDR3 is built from 16 residues. Germline lookup yields CDR1 MNHEY and CDR2 SVGAGI. CDR3 nucleotides: TGTGCCAGCAGTTACACGGTCCGACTAGCGGGAGAGACCCAGTACTTC. This translates into CASSYTVRLAGETQYF.

The rearrangement links TRBV5-5 to TRBJ1-2; D perhaps matches TRBD1 (6 bases). Trimming took off 2 bases at V and 3 bases at J, with 11 bases between the two ends. Germline V CDR1 and CDR2: SGHKS, YYEKEE (reference sequence). The CDR3 length is 14 residues. This CDR3 reads CASSLAGAHYGYTF. The CDR3 nucleotides are TGTGCCAGCAGCTTAGCAGGGGCCCACTATGGCTACACCTTC.

This clone appeared once. The chain is built from TRBV7-8 and TRBJ2-5; the match to TRBD2 covers 15 bases. The CDR3 contains 15 residues. Germline lookup yields CDR1 SGHVS and CDR2 FQNEAQ. After removal of 4 bases from V and 4 bases from J, the junction contained 1 base not matched to a gene. The CDR3 region is CASSSGLAGGETQYF. The CDR3 region has the DNA TGTGCCAGCAGCTCGGGACTAGCGGGAGGAGAGACCCAGTACTTC. Using reference TRBV7-8 and TRBJ2-5 for the parts outside the CDR3, the full variable domain is GAGVSQSPRYKVAKRGQDVALRCDPISGHVSLFWYQQALGQGPEFLTYFQNEAQLDKSGLPSDRFFAERPEGSVSTLKIQRTQQEDSAVYLCASSSGLAGGETQYFGPGTRLLVL.

The chain has TRBV9 and TRBJ2-2; the D gene could be TRBD1 or TRBD2 (6 bases each). The CDR3 extends over 21 amino acids. Trimming left V 0 bases short and J 5 bases short, with 29 bases between. Per the germline V gene, CDR1 is SGDLS and CDR2 is YYNGEE. DNA of the CDR3: TGTGCCAGCAGCGTAGCAGGGGCCGGAAACTCGGGCGTTAGCGGAACCGGGGAGCTGTTTTTT. Its protein is CASSVAGAGNSGVSGTGELFF.

This chain connects TRBV4-1 to TRBJ2-7; D might be TRBD2 (6 bases). V lost 1 base and J lost 3, with 13 bases in between. This CDR3 has 15 amino acids. Germline V gene lookup returns CDR1 MGHRA and CDR2 YSYEKL. The CDR3 DNA reads TGCGCCAGCAGCCAAGGCTTCGGGAGAGGCTACGAGCAGTACTTC. Residues: CASSQGFGRGYEQYF.

This chain links TRBV27 with TRBJ2-1; the D gene is possibly TRBD2 (6 bases). Germline V gene sequence: CDR1 MNHEY, CDR2 SMNVEV (reference sequence). The CDR3 spans 12 residues. V lost 5 bases to trimming and J lost 10 bases, with 12 bases between them. The CDR3, as DNA: TGTGCCAGCAGTCCCGGGGCGGGGGAGCAGTTCTTC. Residues: CASSPGAGEQFF.

The chain recombines TRBV6-5 with TRBJ2-7, with D hard to call. V was trimmed by 8 bases and J by 2 bases, leaving 13 bases between them. Germline CDR1 and CDR2: MNHEY and SVGAGI. This CDR3 has 13 amino acids. CDR3 bases: TGTGCCAGCGGCTCTGGGGTACCCTACGAGCAGTACTTC. Translated: CASGSGVPYEQYF.

Here the CDR3 reads CASSAGLAGGDNEQFF. CDR3 DNA sequence: TGTGCCAGCAGCGCAGGACTAGCGGGAGGGGATAATGAGCAGTTCTTC. The V gene is TRBV7-3, the J gene TRBJ2-1; the match to TRBD2 covers 15 bases. V gave up 5 bases and J gave up 7 bases; unmatched junction bases: 6. The CDR3 runs 16 residues. Germline values: CDR1 SGHTA, CDR2 FQGTGA.

This clone has a handful of counts. The genes are TRBV15 and TRBJ2-7; TRBD2 matches 7 bases. Trimming cost V 4 bases and J 2 bases; bases outside gene matches: 2. The CDR3 is 13 amino acids. Germline CDR1 is LNHNV and CDR2 is YYDKDF (reference sequence). CDR3 loop: CATSTGRAYEQYF. In DNA, the CDR3 is TGTGCCACCAGCACGGGGAGGGCCTACGAGCAGTACTTC.